This T cell receptor beta chain is drawn from a study of CD8 T cells in ankylosing spondylitis. Study-wide results and caveats: Apparently characteristic of ankylosing spondylitis blood was a TCR beta motif (about 8 highly homologous variants). Clones linked to the disease showed a CD8+ phenotype. They occurred at relatively low frequencies in peripheral blood. Earlier reports found some motif variants in synovial fluid and blood in reactive arthritis.

Quantitative 5'-RACE was performed with molecular barcodes, and it yielded the TCR beta libraries. TCRdb fed the 5' RACE reads into MiXCR, producing one record per CDR3 protein. This table has fewer than 550,000 distinct CDR3 sequences, roughly 5% appearing once. This clonotype occurred many times. What it recognizes is unknown. The specimen was blood, either unsorted or a sorted T cell fraction (not recorded which). The TCR was taken from a male donor with ankylosing spondylitis.

Here the CDR3 reads CSASPETGAGYTF. CDR3 nucleotides: TGCAGTGCTAGTCCCGAGACAGGGGCCGGCTACACCTTC. The rearrangement uses TRBV20-1 and TRBJ1-2; 8 nucleotides line up with TRBD1. The CDR3 spans 13 residues. With 3 bases clipped from V and 8 bases from J, the junction kept 8 bases outside the gene matches. The germline CDR1 and CDR2 sequences are DFQATT and SNEGSKA (reference sequence).